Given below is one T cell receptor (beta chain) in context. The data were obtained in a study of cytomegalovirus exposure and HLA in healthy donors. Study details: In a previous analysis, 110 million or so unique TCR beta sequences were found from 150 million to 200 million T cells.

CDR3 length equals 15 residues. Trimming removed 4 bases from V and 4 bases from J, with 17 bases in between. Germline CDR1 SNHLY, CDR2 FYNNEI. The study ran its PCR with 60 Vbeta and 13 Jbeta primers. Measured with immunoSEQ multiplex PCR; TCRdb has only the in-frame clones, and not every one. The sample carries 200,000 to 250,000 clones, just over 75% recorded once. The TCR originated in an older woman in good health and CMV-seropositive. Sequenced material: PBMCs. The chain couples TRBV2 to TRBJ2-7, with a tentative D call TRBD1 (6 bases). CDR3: CASSAPQGGLYEQYF. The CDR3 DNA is TGTGCCAGCAGTGCACCACAGGGCGGGTTATACGAGCAGTACTTC.